These 27 T cell receptor beta chains originate from one sample sequenced in a study of blood T cell repertoires in COVID-19. Using immunoSEQ multiplex PCR, the repertoire was profiled, and TCRdb retains in-frame clones only, with some absent. Among some 83,000 clones listed, roughly 84% were seen once. Input material: peripheral blood. The source is a man in his fifties or sixties with acute or convalescent COVID-19.

V is TRBV28 and J is TRBJ2-4; 8 bases align to TRBD2. Germline V gives CDR1 MDHEN, CDR2 SYDVKM. The CDR3 extends over 14 amino acids. V dropped 8 bases and J dropped 2; count of bases not matched to a gene: 5. The CDR3 protein is CASSTGGPKNIQYF. The CDR3 DNA reads as TGTGCCAGCTCTACGGGGGGGCCCAAAAACATTCAGTACTTC.

The CDR3 DNA reads TGCAGCGTTGACCAGGTCGGTGAGCAGTTCTTC. This codes for CSVDQVGEQFF. The chain is built from TRBV29-1 and TRBJ2-1; D is unclear. V shed 3 bases and J shed 9 bases, with 9 bases lying between them. CDR1 is SQVTM and CDR2 is ANQGSEA in the germline V gene. This CDR3 contains 11 residues.

The gene calls are TRBV6-2 or TRBV6-3 and TRBJ2-7; 11 nucleotides align to TRBD1. V was clipped by 5 bases and J by 6 bases; unmatched bases: 9. The CDR3 has 15 residues. Per germline, CDR1 MNHEY and CDR2 SVGEGT. CDR3 loop: CASSQRTGGASEQYF. The CDR3, as DNA: TGTGCCAGCAGTCAACGGACAGGGGGCGCTTCCGAGCAGTACTTC.

This clone was counted between two and nine times. V gene TRBV19 combines with J gene TRBJ2-2; D might be TRBD2 (6 bases). CDR1 and CDR2 (germline): LNHDA, SQIVND (reference sequence). The CDR3 is 15 amino acids. The V and J ends lost 5 bases and 4 bases respectively, with 14 bases between them. For the CDR3, the DNA is TGTGCCAGTAGTCGGGTCCTGGGGGGCACCGGGGAGCTGTTTTTT. Protein: CASSRVLGGTGELFF. Filled out from reference TRBV19 and TRBJ2-2, the complete variable domain reads DGGITQSPKYLFRKEGQNVTLSCEQNLNHDAMYWYRQDPGQGLRLIYYSQIVNDFQKGDIAEGYSVSREKKESFPLTVTSAQKNPTAFYLCASSRVLGGTGELFFGEGSRLTVL.

J is TRBJ1-2 and V is TRBV6-1; the D is unclear. V was trimmed by 0 bases and J by 4 bases, leaving 12 bases between them. The CDR3 sequence is 15 residues long. CDR1 MNHNS and CDR2 SASEGT come from the germline V gene. The CDR3 DNA reads as TGTGCCAGCAGTGAAGCCCCCGGAGAACTCTATGGCTACACCTTC. Its translation is CASSEAPGELYGYTF.

The chain couples TRBV12-3 or TRBV12-4 to TRBJ1-1; no firm D call. Trimming shortened V by 5 bases and J by 5 bases, and 12 bases separated the two germline ends. The CDR3 sequence is 13 residues long. The CDR3: CASSRARETEAFF. Here the CDR3 DNA reads TGTGCCAGCAGTCGGGCCCGGGAGACTGAAGCTTTCTTT.

This clone was counted a few times. This sequence joins TRBV10-3 and TRBJ2-1; D might be TRBD2 (6 bases). This CDR3 contains 15 residues. V was cut by 4 bases and J by 9 bases, with 19 bases left in between. CDR1 is ENHRY and CDR2 is SYGVKD in the germline V gene. CDR3 DNA: TGTGCCATCAGTGGACGGGACGGAGGGATAGGTGAGCAGTTCTTC. Translation gives CAISGRDGGIGEQFF.

The chain combines TRBV24-1 with TRBJ2-1, with 9 bases aligning to TRBD1. This CDR3 comprises 17 residues. CDR1 KGHDR and CDR2 SFDVKD come from the germline V gene. With 2 bases clipped from V and 3 bases from J, the junction kept 7 bases outside the gene matches. The CDR3 here is CATSDWAGTGYYNEQFF. DNA of the CDR3: TGTGCCACCAGTGATTGGGCCGGGACAGGGTACTACAATGAGCAGTTCTTC.

The chain joins TRBV7-9 to TRBJ1-4; TRBD1 agrees at 9 bases. Germline V gene lookup returns CDR1 SEHNR and CDR2 FQNEAQ (reference sequence). Losses at the gene ends were 5 bases for V and 8 bases for J; bases not matched to a gene: 6. The CDR3 runs to 14 residues. The CDR3: CASSTGTGNEKLFF. The CDR3 DNA sequence: TGTGCCAGCAGCACCGGGACAGGGAACGAAAAACTGTTTTTT. Full variable domain (remainder filled in from reference TRBV7-9 and TRBJ1-4): DTGVSQNPRHKITKRGQNVTFRCDPISEHNRLYWYRQTLGQGPEFLTYFQNEAQLEKSRLLSDRFSAERPKGSFSTLEIQRTEQGDSAMYLCASSTGTGNEKLFFGSGTQLSVL.

V and J are TRBV3-1 (or the pseudogene TRBV3-2) and TRBJ1-4; the D is unclear. Trimming took off 4 bases at V and 12 bases at J, with 12 bases between the two ends. Per germline, CDR1 LGHDT and CDR2 YNNKEL (reference sequence). The CDR3 length is 12 residues. The CDR3 DNA follows: TGTGCCAGCAGCCCTACTAGGGCTGAACTGTTTTTT. The encoded protein is CASSPTRAELFF.

The J gene is TRBJ2-2, the V gene TRBV7-9; possible D gene TRBD2, 6 bases. Germline V CDR1 and CDR2: SEHNR, FQNEAQ (reference sequence). The V and J ends lost 0 bases and 7 bases respectively, with 12 bases between them. This CDR3 is 15 amino acids long. CDR3 protein: CASSLAKLAVGELFF. The CDR3 DNA sequence: TGTGCCAGCAGCTTAGCGAAACTAGCCGTCGGGGAGCTGTTTTTT.

This clone came up once. This chain uses TRBV28 with TRBJ2-1; 9 bases match TRBD1. Germline V gene data show CDR1 as MDHEN and CDR2 as SYDVKM. The CDR3 loop spans 15 amino acids. V lost 6 bases to trimming and J lost 4 bases; unmatched junction nucleotides: 7. The chain's CDR3 is CASRVDRGTYNEQFF. Here the CDR3 DNA reads TGTGCCAGCAGGGTGGACAGGGGAACGTACAATGAGCAGTTCTTC.

This chain connects TRBV9 to TRBJ2-7; TRBD1 aligns across 8 bases. The CDR3 length is 15 residues. Germline CDR1 SGDLS, CDR2 YYNGEE. The junction had 8 bases not matched to a gene; V was cut back by 1 base and J by 5 bases. CDR3 nucleotide sequence: TGTGCCAGCAGCGTACGAACAGGGGGTTCACACGAGCAGTACTTC. Encoded protein: CASSVRTGGSHEQYF.

Concerning this clone itself: Mismatch with germline at one junction end may stem from a read error. CDR3 nucleotides: TGTGCCAGCAGCTTGGGCAGGTATCAAGGGACCCAGTACTTC. As protein: CASSLGRYQGTQYF. The chain links TRBV5-6 to TRBJ2-5; D is ambiguous. The CDR3 sequence is 14 residues long. In germline, CDR1 is SGHDT, CDR2 YYEEEE.

The chain recombines TRBV7-2 with TRBJ1-1; TRBD1 might be the D (5 bases). Trimming removed 5 bases from V and 4 bases from J, with 11 bases in between. CDR3 size: 13 residues. The germline CDR1 and CDR2 sequences are SGHTA and FQGNSA. In DNA form, the CDR3 reads TGTGCCAGCAGCGACCAGGGATCCACTGAAGCTTTCTTT. This codes for CASSDQGSTEAFF. The complete variable domain, with remaining parts taken from reference TRBV7-2 and TRBJ1-1, reads GAGVSQSPSNKVTEKGKDVELRCDPISGHTALYWYRQSLGQGLEFLIYFQGNSAPDKSGLPSDRFSAERTGGSVSTLTIQRTQQEDSAVYLCASSDQGSTEAFFGQGTRLTVV.

The chain employs TRBV28 and TRBJ2-2; possibly TRBD2 for D (5 bases). The length of the CDR3 is 14 residues. The V end lost 7 bases, the J end lost 2 bases, and 11 bases lay between the germline ends. Germline CDR1 and CDR2: MDHEN and SYDVKM. The CDR3 loop reads CASTQTGNTGELFF. The DNA for the CDR3 is TGTGCCAGCACTCAGACGGGAAACACCGGGGAGCTGTTTTTT.

This rearrangement joins TRBV5-8 to TRBJ1-5, with a weak D call TRBD1 (6 bases). This CDR3 spans 17 amino acids. Trimming stripped 4 bases from V and 0 bases from J, with 17 bases between. Germline V CDR1 and CDR2: SGHTS, YDEGEE. DNA for the CDR3: TGTGCCAGCAGCCCCCAGGGGATGAGCTATAGCAATCAGCCCCAGCATTTT. It yields the protein CASSPQGMSYSNQPQHF. The entire variable domain, with the rest obtained from reference TRBV5-8 and TRBJ1-5, is as follows: EAGVTQSPTHLIKTRGQQATLRCSPISGHTSVYWYQQALGLGLQFLLWYDEGEERNRGNFPPRFSGRQFPNYSSELNVNALELEDSALYLCASSPQGMSYSNQPQHFGDGTRLSIL.

This rearrangement joins TRBV2 to TRBJ2-5; TRBD2 matches at 7 bases. J lost 5 bases, V lost 7 bases, and 4 bases had no gene match. This CDR3 region has 12 residues. The V gene's germline CDR1 is SNHLY and CDR2 FYNNEI. Here the CDR3 reads CASIGLEETQYF. CDR3 nucleotide sequence: TGTGCCAGCATCGGACTAGAGGAGACCCAGTACTTC. The full variable domain, with the rest looked up from reference TRBV2 and TRBJ2-5, is EPEVTQTPSHQVTQMGQEVILRCVPISNHLYFYWYRQILGQKVEFLVSFYNNEISEKSEIFDDQFSVERPDGSNFTLKIRSTKLEDSAMYFCASIGLEETQYFGPGTRLLVL.

The V and J genes are TRBV4-1 and TRBJ2-3, with 7 bases that match TRBD1. The CDR3 is made up of 16 amino acids. Germline trimming cut 2 bases from V and 0 bases from J; bases unmatched to any gene: 5. Germline CDR1 reads MGHRA; CDR2 reads YSYEKL. The CDR3 protein is CASSQPGQVSTDTQYF. DNA for the CDR3: TGCGCCAGCAGCCAACCAGGACAGGTCAGCACAGATACGCAGTATTTT.

The V and J genes are TRBV5-1 and TRBJ1-6; TRBD1 agrees at 8 bases. With 5 bases clipped from V and 7 bases from J, the junction kept 8 bases outside the gene matches. The CDR3 is made up of 15 amino acids. Germline V gene sequence: CDR1 SGHRS, CDR2 YFSETQ. CDR3 in amino acids: CASSYQGAENSPLHF. The CDR3 DNA sequence: TGCGCCAGCAGTTACCAGGGGGCGGAAAATTCACCCCTCCACTTT.

This clone was counted a single time. This chain uses TRBV6-2 or TRBV6-3 with TRBJ2-2; D gene unclear. Germline CDR1 is MNHEY and CDR2 is SVGEGT. This CDR3 is built from 14 residues. The V gene lost 0 bases and the J gene lost 5 bases, with 7 bases spanning the gap. CDR3 amino acids: CASSYSVRTGELFF. CDR3 bases: TGTGCCAGCAGTTACTCGGTGAGGACCGGGGAGCTGTTTTTT.

The chain carries TRBV6-2 or TRBV6-3 and TRBJ1-2, with a tentative D call TRBD1 (6 bases). The V and J ends lost 0 bases and 4 bases respectively, with 9 bases between them. The CDR3 totals 14 residues. Germline-derived CDR1 and CDR2 are MNHEY and SVGEGT. CDR3 in amino acids: CASSYSRTAYGYTF. The CDR3 nucleotides are TGTGCCAGCAGTTACTCGAGGACAGCCTATGGCTACACCTTC.

The J gene is TRBJ2-5, the V gene TRBV11-2; D is unclear. V shed 5 bases and J shed 2 bases, with 15 bases lying between them. This CDR3 spans 15 amino acids. Per the germline V gene, CDR1 is SGHAT and CDR2 is FQNNGV. In DNA, the CDR3 is TGTGCCAGCAGCCCACCCCCAGGCGTTCAAGAGACCCAGTACTTC. Protein: CASSPPPGVQETQYF. The full variable domain, in which reference TRBV11-2 and TRBJ2-5 provide the parts outside the CDR3, is EAGVAQSPRYKIIEKRQSVAFWCNPISGHATLYWYQQILGQGPKLLIQFQNNGVVDDSQLPKDRFSAERLKGVDSTLKIQPAKLEDSAVYLCASSPPPGVQETQYFGPGTRLLVL.

V usage is TRBV12-3 or TRBV12-4 and J usage is TRBJ1-4; D is ambiguous. The CDR3 is made up of 13 amino acids. Trimming removed 7 bases from V and 7 bases from J, with 13 bases in between. CDR3 DNA: TGTGCCAGCACCCGGAGGGCTGGTGAAAAACTGTTTTTT. Translating it yields CASTRRAGEKLFF.

V usage is TRBV18 and J usage is TRBJ2-7; 7 bases fit TRBD1. The CDR3 is 14 residues long. Germline CDR1 reads KGHSH; CDR2 reads LQKENI. With V trimmed by 3 bases and J by 5 bases, 7 bases remained unmatched. The CDR3: CASSPQGQPHEQYF. The DNA of the CDR3 is TGTGCCAGCTCACCGCAGGGACAGCCCCACGAGCAGTACTTC.

The chain uses TRBV7-6 and TRBJ1-1; D ambiguous. Germline CDR1 is SGHVS and CDR2 is FNYEAQ. This CDR3 spans 14 amino acids. Trimming took off 5 bases at V and 1 base at J, with 11 bases between the two ends. This CDR3 is CASSIQAGNTEAFF. The DNA for the CDR3 is TGTGCCAGCAGCATCCAGGCAGGGAACACTGAAGCTTTCTTT.

This sequence joins TRBV4-3 and TRBJ2-1, with 7 bases aligning to TRBD2. This CDR3 contains 16 residues. Germline V gene lookup returns CDR1 LGHNA and CDR2 YSLEER. V gave up 0 bases and J gave up 1 base; unmatched junction bases: 3. The CDR3 reads CASSQERLASYNEQFF. In DNA, the CDR3 is TGCGCCAGCAGCCAAGAAAGACTAGCATCCTACAATGAGCAGTTCTTC.